This T cell receptor beta chain was retrieved from a study of blood T cells in healthy people across ages. Study observations and caveats: CMV status of donors was unknown, possibly confounding expanded clonotype changes.

As regards this clonotype: Its antigen is still unknown. A single base separates this from a much larger clone, so it may be a read error.

Using a J-beta primer mix together with a sample-barcoded 5' primer, a second PCR was run for about 6 to 12 cycles. MiXCR was run by TCRdb on the 5' RACE reads, yielding one entry per CDR3 protein. Found here are under 1,000,000 distinct CDR3 sequences, under 40% of them singletons; the top ten hold 10% to 15%. The sample taken for sequencing was blood. The source of this sequence is a young man in good health.

The CDR3 is CASSVAASGDKGGADTQYF. The CDR3 coding sequence is TGTGCCAGCAGTGTAGCCGCTAGCGGGGACAAGGGGGGCGCAGATACGCAGTATTTT. The chain joins TRBV2 to TRBJ2-3; TRBD2 aligns across 9 bases. The CDR3 totals 19 residues. The V gene end was trimmed by 4 bases and the J gene end by 4 bases; junction bases not matched to a gene: 18. Germline CDR1 and CDR2: SNHLY and FYNNEI.